Following are 24 T cell receptor beta chains from one sample sequenced in a study of Graves' ophthalmopathy and Graves' hyperthyroidism. CDR3 regions of TCR beta were amplified from RNA transcripts. First-round RT-PCR used HTBI primers; second-round multiplex PCR followed. From the multiplex PCR reads, TCRdb called clonotypes with MiXCR, one entry per CDR3 protein. The table has approximately 45,000 distinct CDR3 sequences, around 48% seen once. Sequencing used peripheral blood. These receptors all come from an adult man with Graves' ophthalmopathy.

This clonotype was detected ten times or more. The genes are TRBV20-1 and TRBJ2-1; the match to TRBD1 covers 10 bases. V trimming: 4 bases; J trimming: 5 bases; junction bases outside the gene matches: 8. From germline, CDR1 is DFQATT and CDR2 SNEGSKA (reference sequence). The CDR3 is 15 amino acids. CDR3 residues: CSATDGDRGNNEQFF. The CDR3 DNA reads TGCAGTGCTACCGATGGGGACAGGGGAAACAATGAGCAGTTCTTC.

This chain connects TRBV5-1 to TRBJ1-1, with D perhaps matching TRBD1 (5 bases). The germline V and J ends were trimmed by 4 bases and 4 bases, with 11 bases remaining between them. Per germline, CDR1 SGHRS and CDR2 YFSETQ. This CDR3 has 13 amino acids. CDR3 protein: CASSPGLGTEAFF. CDR3 bases: TGCGCCAGCAGCCCAGGGTTAGGCACTGAAGCTTTCTTT.

In its sample, this clonotype was seen many times. V usage is TRBV9 and J usage is TRBJ1-2, with TRBD1 identical over 11 bases. The J segment lost 4 bases and the V segment lost 4 bases, leaving 6 bases of the junction unmatched. Germline CDR1 and CDR2: SGDLS and YYNGEE. This CDR3 has 15 amino acids. The CDR3 spells CASSYTGTGGYGYTF. CDR3 coding DNA: TGTGCCAGCAGCTACACCGGGACAGGGGGCTATGGCTACACCTTC.

CDR3: CASPGGKGARSSYNSPLHF. In DNA form, the CDR3 reads TGTGCCAGCCCCGGGGGGAAGGGGGCTAGGAGCTCCTATAATTCACCCCTCCACTTT. This chain connects TRBV25-1 to TRBJ1-6; 7 bases are a match to TRBD1. Germline V gene lookup returns CDR1 MGHDK and CDR2 SYGVNS. CDR3 length: 19 amino acids. The ends lost 8 bases at V and 0 bases at J; junction bases unmatched: 16.

This clonotype was seen many times. The genes are TRBV7-9 and TRBJ1-1, with D perhaps TRBD1 (6 bases). Trimming took off 6 bases at V and 8 bases at J, with 10 bases between the two ends. The CDR3 is 11 residues long. Germline CDR1 is SEHNR and CDR2 is FQNEAQ (reference sequence). The CDR3 loop reads CASRTGTEAFF. The CDR3 DNA follows: TGTGCCAGCAGAACCGGGACAGAAGCTTTCTTT.

This clonotype was observed at least ten times. This chain joins TRBV19 and TRBJ1-1; 7 positions match TRBD1. Trimming at V came to 7 bases and at J to 3 bases, leaving 5 bases not matched to a gene. The CDR3 loop spans 13 amino acids. Germline V CDR1 and CDR2: LNHDA, SQIVND (reference sequence). The CDR3 loop reads CASNDRADTEAFF. For the CDR3, the DNA is TGTGCCAGTAATGACAGGGCGGACACTGAAGCTTTCTTT. Complete variable domain (other parts from reference TRBV19 and TRBJ1-1): DGGITQSPKYLFRKEGQNVTLSCEQNLNHDAMYWYRQDPGQGLRLIYYSQIVNDFQKGDIAEGYSVSREKKESFPLTVTSAQKNPTAFYLCASNDRADTEAFFGQGTRLTVV.

The chain recombines TRBV19 with TRBJ2-2, with TRBD1 as a possible D gene (6 bases). This CDR3 region has 14 residues. The germline gives CDR1 LNHDA, CDR2 SQIVND (reference sequence). V lost 8 bases and J lost 2, with 12 bases in between. CDR3 in DNA: TGTGCCAGTCACAGGGCCATTAACACCGGGGAGCTGTTTTTT. Protein product: CASHRAINTGELFF. Supplemented by reference TRBV19 and TRBJ2-2, the full variable domain reads DGGITQSPKYLFRKEGQNVTLSCEQNLNHDAMYWYRQDPGQGLRLIYYSQIVNDFQKGDIAEGYSVSREKKESFPLTVTSAQKNPTAFYLCASHRAINTGELFFGEGSRLTVL.

On this clonotype: Germline and junction disagree at one end, which may indicate a read error. This rearrangement joins TRBV10-3 to TRBJ1-2; D call uncertain. This CDR3 has 15 amino acids. The germline gives CDR1 ENHRY, CDR2 SYGVKD. The CDR3 here is CAVSKPRGRDYGYTF. The CDR3 coding sequence is TGTGCCGTCAGTAAGCCCCGTGGCAGAGACTATGGCTACACCTTC.

Concerning this clonotype itself: A much bigger clone sits one base away, suggesting this may be a read error. The chain joins TRBV6-5 to TRBJ2-3; the D gene is possibly TRBD1 (5 bases). The germline V gene encodes CDR1 MNHEY and CDR2 SVGAGI. The CDR3 is 14 residues long. This CDR3 is CASNMGRGADMQYF. CDR3 sequence (DNA): TGTGCCAGCAATATGGGAAGGGGCGCAGATATGCAGTATTTT.

V and J are TRBV9 and TRBJ2-3; D is undetermined. Germline CDR1 reads SGDLS; CDR2 reads YYNGEE. With 4 bases removed from V and 6 bases from J, the gap between germline ends came to 9 bases. The CDR3 is 12 residues long. CDR3 nucleotides: TGTGCCAGCAGCTACCACGGGGATACGCAGTATTTT. Translating it yields CASSYHGDTQYF.

The chain recombines TRBV19 with TRBJ1-1; 8 bases are a match to TRBD1. The CDR3 is 13 amino acids. The junction had 3 bases not matched to a gene; V was cut back by 6 bases and J by 3 bases. The germline CDR1 and CDR2 sequences are LNHDA and SQIVND (reference sequence). The CDR3 sequence is CASRGQGYTEAFF. Here the CDR3 DNA reads TGTGCCAGTAGAGGACAGGGCTACACTGAAGCTTTCTTT.

The chain links TRBV2 to TRBJ1-2; D gene unclear. Germline values: CDR1 SNHLY, CDR2 FYNNEI. Trimming left V 1 base short and J 8 bases short, with 14 bases between. This CDR3 is 14 amino acids long. As DNA, the CDR3 is TGTGCCAGCAGTGAAGTGGATCCGTCGAAGGGCTACACCTTC. Its translation: CASSEVDPSKGYTF.

The V and J genes are TRBV20-1 and TRBJ1-6, with TRBD1 matching over 8 bases. There are 15 residues in the CDR3. The V gene's germline CDR1 is DFQATT and CDR2 SNEGSKA (reference sequence). V trimming: 3 bases; J trimming: 14 bases; junction bases outside the gene matches: 15. The DNA for the CDR3 is TGCAGTGCTAGGCCTCCCGGGACAGGCGATCTGACCCTCCACTTT. It specifies CSARPPGTGDLTLHF.

The sample holds many counts of this clonotype. The chain links TRBV5-1 to TRBJ1-5, with D tentatively TRBD1 (5 bases). Germline lookup yields CDR1 SGHRS and CDR2 YFSETQ. The CDR3 is 15 amino acids. V was pared by 0 bases and J by 6 bases, with 13 bases between. CDR3 sequence: CASSLGDRPGQPQHF. CDR3 sequence (DNA): TGCGCCAGCAGCTTGGGTGACAGACCTGGTCAGCCCCAGCATTTT.

This clonotype was seen many times. One end of the junction fails to match germline, which may point to a read error. V usage is TRBV19 and J usage is TRBJ1-2, with D perhaps matching TRBD1 (5 bases). This CDR3 spans 17 amino acids. CDR1 and CDR2 (germline): LNHDA, SQIVND (reference sequence). The CDR3, as DNA: TGTGCCAGTACTATACAAGGATCGACACTCCAGGGATATGGCTACACCTTC. Amino acid sequence: CASTIQGSTLQGYGYTF.

The genes are TRBV29-1 and TRBJ2-3; D may be TRBD2 (5 bases). Germline V lookup: CDR1 SQVTM, CDR2 ANQGSEA. The CDR3 runs to 13 residues. V was cut by 3 bases and J by 1 base, with 8 bases left in between. The CDR3 here is CSVEGVGTDTQYF. CDR3 bases: TGCAGCGTTGAGGGAGTCGGCACAGATACGCAGTATTTT.

The chain couples TRBV6-5 to TRBJ2-1; 7 bases align to TRBD2. The germline CDR1 and CDR2 sequences are MNHEY and SVGAGI. Unmatched junction bases numbered 6, after V lost 2 bases and J lost 8 bases. The CDR3 is made up of 14 amino acids. This chain's CDR3 is CASSYGGSGDEQFF. CDR3 nucleotides: TGTGCCAGCAGTTACGGCGGGAGCGGAGATGAGCAGTTCTTC.

This clonotype was observed at least ten times. V is TRBV28 and J is TRBJ1-5, with unresolved D. The CDR3 contains 15 residues. The V end was cut by 2 bases, the J end by 2 bases, with 10 bases between. The germline CDR1 and CDR2 sequences are MDHEN and SYDVKM. In DNA, the CDR3 is TGTGCCAGCAGTTTAAGAGGTTCGGGCAATCAGCCCCAGCATTTT. Protein sequence: CASSLRGSGNQPQHF.

The rearrangement joins TRBV7-9 to TRBJ1-2, with TRBD1 matching 7 bases. Trimming at V came to 4 bases and at J to 12 bases, leaving 20 bases not matched to a gene. The germline V gene encodes CDR1 SEHNR and CDR2 FQNEAQ (reference sequence). The CDR3 length is 16 residues. CDR3 loop: CASSYPGQTPFSGNTF. The CDR3 DNA reads as TGTGCCAGCAGCTACCCGGGACAGACGCCCTTCTCTGGAAACACCTTC.

This clonotype has a handful of counts. This chain connects TRBV24-1 to TRBJ1-5, with 9 positions matching TRBD1. This CDR3 is built from 17 residues. Germline-derived CDR1 and CDR2 are KGHDR and SFDVKD. V shed 2 bases, J shed 1 base, and the junction held 5 bases outside the gene matches. The CDR3 DNA is TGTGCCACCAGTGATTCCGGGACAGGGTCAAGCAATCAGCCCCAGCATTTT. It translates to CATSDSGTGSSNQPQHF.

On this clonotype: As the CDR3 is not closed by the conserved phenylalanine or tryptophan, this likely results from a read error. The chain is built from TRBV5-8 and TRBJ1-2; TRBD1 matches 8 bases. The CDR3 covers 17 residues. Germline assignment: CDR1 SGHTS and CDR2 YDEGEE. Trimming at V came to 4 bases and at J to 5 bases, leaving 16 bases not matched to a gene. The CDR3: CASSQEGETGVHYGYTS. Written as DNA, the CDR3 is TGTGCCAGCAGCCAAGAGGGGGAGACAGGGGTTCATTATGGCTACACCTCC.

As regards this clonotype: Germline is not matched at one junction end, which may reflect a read error. The CDR3 reads CASNLKASGQALREQYF. CDR3 sequence (DNA): TGTGCCAGCAACTTAAAGGCTTCGGGGCAGGCTCTGAGGGAGCAGTACTTC. This chain joins TRBV7-3 and TRBJ2-7; the D gene could be TRBD1 or TRBD2 (5 bases each). Per germline, CDR1 SGHTA and CDR2 FQGTGA. The CDR3 runs 17 residues.

In its sample, this clonotype was seen many times. The J gene is TRBJ2-5, the V gene TRBV20-1; the D gene is possibly TRBD2 (5 bases). Deletions cut 7 bases from V and 1 base from J, with 10 bases between. CDR3 length equals 12 residues. Germline V gives CDR1 DFQATT, CDR2 SNEGSKA (reference sequence). The CDR3 protein is CSGSVSQETQYF. The CDR3 DNA is TGCAGTGGTAGCGTGTCCCAAGAGACCCAGTACTTC.

The chain is built from TRBV9 and TRBJ1-1; possibly TRBD1 for D (5 bases). Per germline, CDR1 SGDLS and CDR2 YYNGEE. This CDR3 spans 11 amino acids. Trimming shortened V by 5 bases and J by 11 bases, and 13 bases separated the two germline ends. The CDR3 nucleotides are TGTGCCAGCAGTACCCACGAGGGGGCTTTCTTT. Its translation: CASSTHEGAFF.